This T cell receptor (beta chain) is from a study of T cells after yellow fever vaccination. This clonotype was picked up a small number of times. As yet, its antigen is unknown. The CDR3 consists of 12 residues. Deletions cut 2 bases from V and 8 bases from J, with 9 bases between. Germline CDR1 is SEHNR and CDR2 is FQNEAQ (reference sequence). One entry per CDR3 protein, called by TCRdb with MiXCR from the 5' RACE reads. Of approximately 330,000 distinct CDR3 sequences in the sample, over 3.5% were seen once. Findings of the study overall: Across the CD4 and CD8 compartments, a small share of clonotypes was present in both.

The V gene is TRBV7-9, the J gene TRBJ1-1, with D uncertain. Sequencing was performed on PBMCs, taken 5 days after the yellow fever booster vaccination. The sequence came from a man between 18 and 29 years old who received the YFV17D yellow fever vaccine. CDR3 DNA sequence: TGTGCCAGCAGCTTATCCGGAGTCGAAGCTTTCTTT. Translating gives CASSLSGVEAFF.